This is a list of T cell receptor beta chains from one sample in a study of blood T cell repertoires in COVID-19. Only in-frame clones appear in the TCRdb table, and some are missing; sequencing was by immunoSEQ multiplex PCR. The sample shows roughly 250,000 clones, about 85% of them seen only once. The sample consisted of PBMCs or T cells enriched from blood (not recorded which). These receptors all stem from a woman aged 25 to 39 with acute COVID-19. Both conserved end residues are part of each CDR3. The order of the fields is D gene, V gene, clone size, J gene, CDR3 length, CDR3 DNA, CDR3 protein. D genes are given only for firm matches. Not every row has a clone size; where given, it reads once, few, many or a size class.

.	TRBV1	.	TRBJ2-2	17	TGCACCAGCAGCCCCGACCGGGATTCGGGTGGCACCGGGGAGCTGTTTTTT	CTSSPDRDSGGTGELFF
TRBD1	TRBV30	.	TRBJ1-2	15	TGTGCCTGGAGGGCAGGGGGCAGGTCGGACTATGGCTACACCTTC	CAWRAGGRSDYGYTF
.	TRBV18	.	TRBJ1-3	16	TGTGCCAGCTCACCACCGGGAGGGAACGTAGGAAACACCATATATTTT	CASSPPGGNVGNTIYF
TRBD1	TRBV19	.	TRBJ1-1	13	TGTGCCAGTACCAAGGACAGGGACACTGAAGCTTTCTTT	CASTKDRDTEAFF
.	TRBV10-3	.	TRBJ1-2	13	TGTGCCATCAGTGATACGGGAGGGTATGGCTACACCTTC	CAISDTGGYGYTF
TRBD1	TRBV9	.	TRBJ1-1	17	TGTGCCAGCAGCGTAGATAGTGTGGGACAGGGGGACACTGAAGCTTTCTTT	CASSVDSVGQGDTEAFF
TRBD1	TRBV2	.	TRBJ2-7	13	TGTGCCAGCAGTGGACAGGGCGGCCACGAGCAGTACTTC	CASSGQGGHEQYF
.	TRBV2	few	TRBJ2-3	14	TGTGCCAGCATGTCTAGGTCTGGCACAGATACGCAGTATTTT	CASMSRSGTDTQYF
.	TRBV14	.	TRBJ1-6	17	TGTGCCAGCAGCCAAGATCGCGGACAGCCCATCAATTCACCCCTCCACTTT	CASSQDRGQPINSPLHF
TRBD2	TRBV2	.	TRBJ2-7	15	TGTGCCAGCACGTTGGGCCTAGCGGCTGGCTACGAGCAGTACTTC	CASTLGLAAGYEQYF
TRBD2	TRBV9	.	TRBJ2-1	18	TGTGCCAGCAGCTCCAATCAAGGGACTAGCGGGAGTATTAATGAGCAGTTCTTC	CASSSNQGTSGSINEQFF
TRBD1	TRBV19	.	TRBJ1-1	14	TGTGCCAGTACCCCCGGGACAGGGAAGACTGAAGCTTTCTTT	CASTPGTGKTEAFF
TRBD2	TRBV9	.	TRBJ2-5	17	TGTGCCAGCAGCGTGACTAGCGGGGGCCGACGGGGAGAGACCCAGTACTTC	CASSVTSGGRRGETQYF
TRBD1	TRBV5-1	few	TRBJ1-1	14	TGCGCCAGCAGCCGCACCACAGGGGGCACTGAAGCTTTCTTT	CASSRTTGGTEAFF
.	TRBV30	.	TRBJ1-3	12	TGTGCCTGGACAGGCTCTGGAAACACCATATATTTT	CAWTGSGNTIYF
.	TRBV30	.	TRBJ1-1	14	TGTGCGATGCAACGCACCAGGGAGAACACTGAAGCTTTCTTT	CAMQRTRENTEAFF
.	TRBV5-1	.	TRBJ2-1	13	TGCGCCAGCAGCTTGGTTTCGGACAATGAGCAGTTCTTC	CASSLVSDNEQFF
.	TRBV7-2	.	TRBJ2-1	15	TGTGCCAGCAGCTCGTCGGTGGTAGCTAGGAATGAGCAGTTCTTC	CASSSSVVARNEQFF
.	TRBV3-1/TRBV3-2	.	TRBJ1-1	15	TGTGCCAGCAGCCACCGACAGAGCCTCAACACTGAAGCTTTCTTT	CASSHRQSLNTEAFF
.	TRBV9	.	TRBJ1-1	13	TGTGCCAGCAGCGTAGGGGTTGCGCCAGGCCCGTCGTTT	CASSVGVAPGPSF
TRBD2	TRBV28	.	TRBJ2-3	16	TGTGCCAGCGGGCAACCAGCGGGAGTGTTCGCAGATACGCAGTATTTT	CASGQPAGVFADTQYF
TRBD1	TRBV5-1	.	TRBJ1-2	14	TGCGCCAGCAGCTTTCAGGGGGTTAACTATGGCTACACCTTC	CASSFQGVNYGYTF
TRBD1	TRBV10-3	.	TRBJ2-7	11	TGTGCCATCAGTGGACCAGGGGGCAAGAACTTC	CAISGPGGKNF
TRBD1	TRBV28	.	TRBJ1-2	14	TGTGCCAGCAGCCACGGACAGGGGACGGATGGCTACACCTTC	CASSHGQGTDGYTF
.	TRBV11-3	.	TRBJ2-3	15	TGTGCCAGCAGCTTAGGTTTACAGGGTAGTGATACGCAGTATTTT	CASSLGLQGSDTQYF
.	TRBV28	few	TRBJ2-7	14	TGTGCCAGCAGTTCTTTGTCAGGTAGTCGGGAGCAGTACTTC	CASSSLSGSREQYF
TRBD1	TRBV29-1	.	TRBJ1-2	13	TGCAGCGCCCGACAGGGGGGGAACTATGGCTACACCTTC	CSARQGGNYGYTF
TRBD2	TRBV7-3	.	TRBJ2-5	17	TGTGCCAGCAGCCGTAATAAGGCGGGAGCGTCACAAGAGACCCAGTACTTC	CASSRNKAGASQETQYF
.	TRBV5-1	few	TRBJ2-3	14	TGCGCCAGCAGCTTGGGCGGGAACACAGATACGCAGTATTTT	CASSLGGNTDTQYF
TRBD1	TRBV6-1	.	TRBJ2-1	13	TGTGCCAGCAGTGAAAGGGGGCCGAGTGAGCAGTTCTTC	CASSERGPSEQFF
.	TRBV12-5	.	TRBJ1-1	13	TGTGCTAGTCCCAGGGAATTAAGGACTGAAGCTTTCTTT	CASPRELRTEAFF
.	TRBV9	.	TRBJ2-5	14	TGTGCCAGCAGCCCTGAGGACAGCCAAGAGACCCAGTACTTC	CASSPEDSQETQYF
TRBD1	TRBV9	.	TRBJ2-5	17	TGTGCCAGCAGCGTAGCCAACCCCGGCAGGGGGCAAGAGACCCAGTACTTC	CASSVANPGRGQETQYF
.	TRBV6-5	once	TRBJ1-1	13	TGTGCCAGCAGCTACCGACTCCACACTGAAGCTTTCTTT	CASSYRLHTEAFF
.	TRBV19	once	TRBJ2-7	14	TGTGCCAGTAGTATAGGGGCGGGTACCTACGAGCAGTACTTC	CASSIGAGTYEQYF
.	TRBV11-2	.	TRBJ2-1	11	TGTGCCAGCAGCCCGACTTATGAGCAGTTCTTC	CASSPTYEQFF
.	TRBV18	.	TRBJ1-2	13	TGTGCCAGCTCACCACGACCCCAGGGTGACTACACCTTC	CASSPRPQGDYTF
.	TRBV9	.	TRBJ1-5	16	TGTGCCAGCAGCGTATCCCATCCGGTTAGCAATCAGCCCCAGCATTTT	CASSVSHPVSNQPQHF
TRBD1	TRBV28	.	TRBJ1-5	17	TGTGCCAGCAGTTTACTTGGGACAGGGTGGAGCAATCAGCCCCAGCATTTT	CASSLLGTGWSNQPQHF
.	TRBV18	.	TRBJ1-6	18	TGTGCCAGCTCACCACGGGAAGCAGGACTTAGGATGGATTCACCCCTCCACTTT	CASSPREAGLRMDSPLHF
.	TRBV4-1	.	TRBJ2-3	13	TGCGCCAGCAGCCAGGAGGGGCCAGATACGCAGTATTTT	CASSQEGPDTQYF
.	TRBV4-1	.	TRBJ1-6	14	TGCGCCAGCAGCCAGTTCGCGGTTACGTCGCCCCTCCACTTT	CASSQFAVTSPLHF
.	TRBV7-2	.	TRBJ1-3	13	TGTGCCAGCAGCTTCCAGGGGAGTAACACCATATATTTT	CASSFQGSNTIYF
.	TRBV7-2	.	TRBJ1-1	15	TGTGCCAGCAGCTTAGTGACAGACTCGGGCACTGAAGCTTTCTTT	CASSLVTDSGTEAFF
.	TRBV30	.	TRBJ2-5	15	TGTGCCTGGAGTGTTGAGTTGACAGGAAAAGAGACCCAGTACTTC	CAWSVELTGKETQYF
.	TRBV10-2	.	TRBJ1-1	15	TGCGCCAGCAGTGACCACAGGTCTCTCCCCACTGAAGCTTTCTTT	CASSDHRSLPTEAFF
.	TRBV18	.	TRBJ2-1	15	TGTGCCAGCTCACCTAGTACGGGCTCCTACAATGAGCAGTTCTTC	CASSPSTGSYNEQFF
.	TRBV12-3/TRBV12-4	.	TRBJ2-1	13	TGTGCCAGCAGTTTAGCGGTAGTGAATGAGCAGTTCTTC	CASSLAVVNEQFF
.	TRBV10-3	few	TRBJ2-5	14	TGTCCGAAAGACGAGAAGGGGATCCAAGAGACCCAGTACTTC	CPKDEKGIQETQYF
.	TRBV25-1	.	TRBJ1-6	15	TGTGCCAGCAGCCCCCCGCGCGGACTGGCTTCACCCCTCCACTTT	CASSPPRGLASPLHF
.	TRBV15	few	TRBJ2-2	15	TGTGCCACCAGCCGCGCGGCCAGGGAATCCGGGGAGCTGTTTTTT	CATSRAARESGELFF
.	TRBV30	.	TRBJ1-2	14	TGTGCCTGGAGGCTACAGGGAATCGAGGGTGGCTACACCTTC	CAWRLQGIEGGYTF
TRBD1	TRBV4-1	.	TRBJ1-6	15	TGCGCCAGCAGCCACCGGACAGGGACGGATTCACCCCTCCACTTT	CASSHRTGTDSPLHF
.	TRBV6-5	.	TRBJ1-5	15	TGTGCCAGCAGTCGAGACACAAGTAGCAATCAGCCCCAGCATTTT	CASSRDTSSNQPQHF
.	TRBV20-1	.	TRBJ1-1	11	TGCAGTGCTACCATCGGGACTGAAGCTTTCTTT	CSATIGTEAFF
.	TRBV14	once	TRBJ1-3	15	TGTGCCAGCAGCAAAGGACAGTTCTCTGGAAACACCATATATTTT	CASSKGQFSGNTIYF